A selection of T cell receptor beta chains follows, all from one sample in a study of CD8 T cells in ankylosing spondylitis. TCRdb reprocessed the 5' RACE reads with MiXCR, giving one entry per CDR3 protein. The sample includes 200,000 or so distinct CDR3 sequences, over 15% of them seen just once. Sequencing was done on a sample of blood, either unsorted or a sorted T cell fraction (not recorded which). The receptors were sampled from a male donor aged 10 to 30 with ankylosing spondylitis or in good health (not recorded which). CDR3s include the opening cysteine and the closing phenylalanine or tryptophan. The order of the fields is V gene, clone size, J gene, D gene, CDR3 protein, CDR3 DNA. A D gene is named only where the DNA matches it firmly. For some rows the clone size is stated as once, few or many, or as a class when expanded; others skip it.

V: TRBV7-9
size: many
J: TRBJ2-7
D: -
CDR3: CASSSGQSDVYEQYF
DNA: TGTGCCAGCAGCTCCGGACAGTCTGACGTCTACGAGCAGTACTTC

V: TRBV29-1
size: many
J: TRBJ2-1
D: TRBD2
CDR3: CSVREGREQFF
DNA: TGCAGCGTCCGGGAGGGCCGTGAGCAGTTCTTC

V: TRBV4-1
size: -
J: TRBJ2-3
D: TRBD2
CDR3: CASSQEVAGADTQYF
DNA: TGCGCCAGCAGCCAAGAGGTCGCGGGGGCAGATACGCAGTATTTT

V: TRBV5-5
size: many
J: TRBJ2-2
D: -
CDR3: CASSYRDQGPGELFF
DNA: TGTGCCAGCAGCTACCGGGACCAGGGTCCCGGGGAGCTGTTTTTT

V: TRBV7-9
size: many
J: TRBJ2-4
D: -
CDR3: CASSSNEGGSKNIQYF
DNA: TGTGCCAGCAGCTCTAACGAAGGGGGATCCAAAAACATTCAGTACTTC

V: TRBV29-1
size: -
J: TRBJ2-1
D: TRBD2
CDR3: CSVEDPPASGPYNEQFF
DNA: TGCAGCGTTGAAGACCCTCCTGCTAGCGGGCCTTACAATGAGCAGTTCTTC

V: TRBV12-2
size: -
J: TRBJ1-5
D: -
CDR3: CASRFGGFTNHSNQPQHF
DNA: TGTGCAAGTCGCTTCGGGGGTTTCACTAACCATAGCAATCAGCCCCAGCATTTT

V: TRBV15
size: many
J: TRBJ2-2
D: -
CDR3: CATNTQLWGRLGTGELFF
DNA: TGTGCCACCAATACCCAGCTTTGGGGGCGCCTCGGCACCGGGGAGCTGTTTTTT

V: TRBV10-3
size: many
J: TRBJ2-2
D: -
CDR3: CAISGGGNTGELFF
DNA: TGTGCCATCAGTGGTGGGGGGAACACCGGGGAGCTGTTTTTT

V: TRBV10-1
size: -
J: TRBJ2-1
D: TRBD2
CDR3: CASTRGVLVWYEQFF
DNA: TGCGCCAGCACCCGGGGGGTCCTAGTATGGTATGAGCAGTTCTTC

V: TRBV12-3/TRBV12-4
size: few
J: TRBJ2-3
D: TRBD1
CDR3: CASSPPRGHSDTQYF
DNA: TGTGCCAGCAGTCCTCCCAGGGGGCATTCAGATACGCAGTATTTT

V: TRBV18
size: few
J: TRBJ1-5
D: -
CDR3: CASSLSNQPQHF
DNA: TGTGCCAGCTCACTGAGCAATCAGCCCCAGCATTTT

V: TRBV24-1
size: -
J: TRBJ2-2
D: -
CDR3: CATSDTTGSPNTGELFF
DNA: TGTGCCACCAGTGATACAACAGGGAGCCCGAACACCGGGGAGCTGTTTTTT

V: TRBV5-1
size: many
J: TRBJ1-1
D: -
CDR3: CASSFDRYTEAFF
DNA: TGCGCCAGCAGCTTCGACAGGTACACTGAAGCTTTCTTT

V: TRBV6-1
size: -
J: TRBJ2-1
D: TRBD2
CDR3: CASRPGLAGPLTYNEQFF
DNA: TGTGCCAGCAGGCCGGGACTAGCGGGGCCCCTCACCTACAATGAGCAGTTCTTC

V: TRBV10-3
size: many
J: TRBJ2-5
D: TRBD1
CDR3: CAISEAGGGETQYF
DNA: TGTGCCATCAGTGAGGCAGGGGGTGGCGAGACCCAGTACTTC

V: TRBV12-3/TRBV12-4
size: many
J: TRBJ2-4
D: -
CDR3: CASSFRGAKNIQYF
DNA: TGTGCCAGCAGTTTCCGGGGAGCCAAAAACATTCAGTACTTC

V: TRBV5-1
size: many
J: TRBJ2-5
D: TRBD2
CDR3: CASSLGASGRKTQYF
DNA: TGCGCCAGCAGCTTGGGTGCTAGCGGGAGGAAGACCCAGTACTTC

V: TRBV6-2/TRBV6-3
size: many
J: TRBJ2-6
D: -
CDR3: CASSYFGGANVLTF
DNA: TGTGCCAGCAGTTACTTCGGAGGGGCCAACGTCCTGACTTTC

V: TRBV12-3/TRBV12-4
size: many
J: TRBJ2-5
D: TRBD2
CDR3: CASSFRGFSGRIQETQYF
DNA: TGTGCCAGCAGTTTTCGGGGCTTTAGCGGGAGGATCCAAGAGACCCAGTACTTC

V: TRBV5-1
size: -
J: TRBJ1-2
D: -
CDR3: CASSANRAEGYTF
DNA: TGCGCCAGCAGCGCCAACAGGGCGGAGGGCTACACCTTC

V: TRBV20-1
size: many
J: TRBJ2-1
D: -
CDR3: CSASLGAGVREGPRNEQFF
DNA: TGCAGTGCTAGTTTGGGGGCCGGAGTAAGGGAGGGCCCAAGAAATGAGCAGTTCTTC

V: TRBV29-1
size: many
J: TRBJ2-7
D: TRBD1
CDR3: CSAGTGDGEQYF
DNA: TGCAGCGCCGGGACAGGGGATGGCGAGCAGTACTTC

V: TRBV5-1
size: many
J: TRBJ1-2
D: TRBD1
CDR3: CASSLITRGHGSWGYTF
DNA: TGCGCCAGCAGCTTGATAACCAGGGGGCACGGGAGTTGGGGCTACACCTTC

V: TRBV29-1
size: few
J: TRBJ1-1
D: -
CDR3: CSVQLNTEAFF
DNA: TGCAGCGTACAGCTGAACACTGAAGCTTTCTTT